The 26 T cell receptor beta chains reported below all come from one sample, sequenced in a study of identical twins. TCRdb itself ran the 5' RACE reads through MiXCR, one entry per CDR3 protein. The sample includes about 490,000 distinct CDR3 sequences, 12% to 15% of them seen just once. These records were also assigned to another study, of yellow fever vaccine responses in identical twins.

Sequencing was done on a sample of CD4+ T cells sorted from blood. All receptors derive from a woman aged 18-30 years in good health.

CDR3 coding DNA: TGCAGTGCCATACCCACCGGGACAGGGGCTGAAAAACTGTTTTTT. This codes for CSAIPTGTGAEKLFF. The V and J genes are TRBV20-1 and TRBJ1-4; 10 bases are a match to TRBD1. The CDR3 contains 15 residues. V gave up 6 bases and J gave up 7 bases; unmatched junction bases: 11. Per germline, CDR1 DFQATT and CDR2 SNEGSKA (reference sequence).

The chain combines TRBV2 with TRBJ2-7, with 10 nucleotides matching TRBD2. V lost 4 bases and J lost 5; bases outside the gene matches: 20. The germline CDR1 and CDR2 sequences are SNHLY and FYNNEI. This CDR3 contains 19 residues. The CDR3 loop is CASSVIRGLAPHLVHEQYF. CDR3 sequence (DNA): TGTGCCAGCAGTGTGATTAGGGGACTAGCGCCTCACCTGGTCCACGAGCAGTACTTC.

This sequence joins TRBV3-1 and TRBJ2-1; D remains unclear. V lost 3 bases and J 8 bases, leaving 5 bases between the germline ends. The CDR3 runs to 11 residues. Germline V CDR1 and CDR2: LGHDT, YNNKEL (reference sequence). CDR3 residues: CASSHTDEQFF. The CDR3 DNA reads TGTGCCAGCAGCCACACAGATGAGCAGTTCTTC.

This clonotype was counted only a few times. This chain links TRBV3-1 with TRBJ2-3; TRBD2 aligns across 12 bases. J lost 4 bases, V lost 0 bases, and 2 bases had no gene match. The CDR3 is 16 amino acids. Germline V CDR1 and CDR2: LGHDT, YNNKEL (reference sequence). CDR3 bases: TGTGCCAGCAGCCAAGATCTAGCGGGAGGGTCAGATACGCAGTATTTT. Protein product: CASSQDLAGGSDTQYF.

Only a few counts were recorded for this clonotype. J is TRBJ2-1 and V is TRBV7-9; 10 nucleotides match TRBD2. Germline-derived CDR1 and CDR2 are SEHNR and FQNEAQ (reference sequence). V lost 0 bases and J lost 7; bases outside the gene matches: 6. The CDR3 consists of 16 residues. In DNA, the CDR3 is TGTGCCAGCAGCTTAGCGCGGGCTAGCGGGAGAAATGAGCAGTTCTTC. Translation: CASSLARASGRNEQFF.

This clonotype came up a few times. In nucleotides, the CDR3 is TGCGCCAGCAGCTTGGAGGGTCAGGCTAGCTCTGGGGCCAACGTCCTGACTTTC. Translation gives CASSLEGQASSGANVLTF. This rearrangement joins TRBV5-1 to TRBJ2-6; D remains ambiguous. Trimming removed 0 bases at V and 0 bases at J, with 13 bases between. This CDR3 contains 18 residues. In germline, CDR1 is SGHRS, CDR2 YFSETQ.

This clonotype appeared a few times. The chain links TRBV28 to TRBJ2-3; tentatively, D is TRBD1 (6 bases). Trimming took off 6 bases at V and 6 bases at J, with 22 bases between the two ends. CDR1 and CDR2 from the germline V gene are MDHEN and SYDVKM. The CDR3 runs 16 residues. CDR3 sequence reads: CASSKPGVLAADTQYF. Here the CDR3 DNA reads TGTGCCAGCAGCAAACCAGGGGTACTCGCAGCGGATACGCAGTATTTT. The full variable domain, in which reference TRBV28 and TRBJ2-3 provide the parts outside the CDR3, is DVKVTQSSRYLVKRTGEKVFLECVQDMDHENMFWYRQDPGLGLRLIYFSYDVKMKEKGDIPEGYSVSREKKERFSLILESASTNQTSMYLCASSKPGVLAADTQYFGPGTRLTVL.

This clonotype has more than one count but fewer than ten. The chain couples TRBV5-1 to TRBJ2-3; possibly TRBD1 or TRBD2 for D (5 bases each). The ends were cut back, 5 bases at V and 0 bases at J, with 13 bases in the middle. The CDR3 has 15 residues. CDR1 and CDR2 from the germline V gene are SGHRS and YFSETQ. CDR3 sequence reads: CASRRGGTSTDTQYF. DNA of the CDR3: TGCGCCAGCAGACGTGGGGGAACTAGCACAGATACGCAGTATTTT.

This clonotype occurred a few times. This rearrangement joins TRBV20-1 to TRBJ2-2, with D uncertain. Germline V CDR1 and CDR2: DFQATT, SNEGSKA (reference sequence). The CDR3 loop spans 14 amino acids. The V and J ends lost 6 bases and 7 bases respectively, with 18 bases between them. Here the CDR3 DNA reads TGCAGTGCCCAGGCCCCCCACGGCATCGGGGAGCTGTTTTTT. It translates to CSAQAPHGIGELFF.

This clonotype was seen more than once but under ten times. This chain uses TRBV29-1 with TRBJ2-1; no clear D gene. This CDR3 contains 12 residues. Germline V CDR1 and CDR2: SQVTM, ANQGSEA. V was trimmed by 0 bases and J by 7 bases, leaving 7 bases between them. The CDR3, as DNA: TGCAGCGTTGAAGATGCCCAGAATGAGCAGTTCTTC. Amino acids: CSVEDAQNEQFF.

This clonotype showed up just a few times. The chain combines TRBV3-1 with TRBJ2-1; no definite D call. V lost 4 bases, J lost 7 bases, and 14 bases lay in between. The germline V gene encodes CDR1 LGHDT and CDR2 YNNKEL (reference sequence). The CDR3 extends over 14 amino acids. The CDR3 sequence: CASSRRATVNEQFF. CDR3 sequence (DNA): TGTGCCAGCAGCCGACGGGCCACGGTGAATGAGCAGTTCTTC.

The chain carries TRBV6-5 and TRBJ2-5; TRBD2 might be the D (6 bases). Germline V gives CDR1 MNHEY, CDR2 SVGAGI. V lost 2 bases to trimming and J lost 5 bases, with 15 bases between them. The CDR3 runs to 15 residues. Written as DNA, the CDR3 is TGTGCCAGCAGTTACACCGGGAGCGGTAGGGAGACCCAGTACTTC. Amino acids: CASSYTGSGRETQYF.

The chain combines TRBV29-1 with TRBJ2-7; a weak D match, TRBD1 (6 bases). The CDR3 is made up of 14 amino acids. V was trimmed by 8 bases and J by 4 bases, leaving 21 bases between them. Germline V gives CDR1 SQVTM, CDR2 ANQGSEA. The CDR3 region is CSIWAGTTSYEQYF. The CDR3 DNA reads TGCAGCATCTGGGCCGGGACAACTTCTTACGAGCAGTACTTC.

CDR3 DNA: TGTGCCAGCAGCTTAGTTCACTGGGGGGCAGGTTTAAACAATGAGCAGTTCTTC. Protein: CASSLVHWGAGLNNEQFF. This chain connects TRBV11-2 to TRBJ2-1, with D perhaps assigned TRBD1 or TRBD2 (6 bases each). There are 18 residues in the CDR3. The V and J ends lost 1 base and 5 bases respectively, with 21 bases between them. Germline CDR1 reads SGHAT; CDR2 reads FQNNGV.

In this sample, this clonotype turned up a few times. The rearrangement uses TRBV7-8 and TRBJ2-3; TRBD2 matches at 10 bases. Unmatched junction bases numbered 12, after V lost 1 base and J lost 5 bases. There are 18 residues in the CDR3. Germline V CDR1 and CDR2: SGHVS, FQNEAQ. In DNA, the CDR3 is TGTGCCAGCAGCTTAGGGCGGGGAGCGGGGGGGCAGTTAGATACGCAGTATTTT. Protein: CASSLGRGAGGQLDTQYF.

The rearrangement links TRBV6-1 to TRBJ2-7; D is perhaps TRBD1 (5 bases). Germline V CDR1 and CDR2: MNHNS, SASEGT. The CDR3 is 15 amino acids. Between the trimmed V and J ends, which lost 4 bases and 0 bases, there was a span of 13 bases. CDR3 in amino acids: CASSAPLRASYEQYV. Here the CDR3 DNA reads TGTGCCAGCAGTGCACCCCTCAGGGCCTCCTACGAGCAGTACGTC.

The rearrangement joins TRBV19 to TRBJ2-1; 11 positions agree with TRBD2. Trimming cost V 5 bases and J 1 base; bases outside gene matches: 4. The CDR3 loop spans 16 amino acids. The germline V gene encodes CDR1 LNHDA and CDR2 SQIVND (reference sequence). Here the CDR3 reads CASSARLAGSYNEQFF. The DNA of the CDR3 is TGTGCCAGTAGTGCTCGACTAGCGGGGTCCTACAATGAGCAGTTCTTC.

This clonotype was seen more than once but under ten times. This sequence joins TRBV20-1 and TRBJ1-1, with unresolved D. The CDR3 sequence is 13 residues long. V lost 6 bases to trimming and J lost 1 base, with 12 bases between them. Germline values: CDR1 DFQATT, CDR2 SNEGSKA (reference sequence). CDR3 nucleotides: TGCAGTGCGTACCGACCAGAGAACACTGAAGCTTTCTTT. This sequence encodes CSAYRPENTEAFF.

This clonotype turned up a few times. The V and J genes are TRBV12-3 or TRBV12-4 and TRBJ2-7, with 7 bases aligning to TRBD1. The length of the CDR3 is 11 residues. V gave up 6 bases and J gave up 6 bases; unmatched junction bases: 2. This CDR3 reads CASSAGGEQYF. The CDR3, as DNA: TGTGCCAGCAGCGCAGGGGGCGAGCAGTACTTC.

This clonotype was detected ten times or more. The CDR3 sequence is CASSKEWNTGELFF. In nucleotides, the CDR3 is TGTGCCAGCAGCAAAGAATGGAACACCGGGGAGCTGTTTTTT. The chain is built from TRBV21-1 and TRBJ2-2. TRBV21-1 represents a pseudogene. This CDR3 spans 14 amino acids.

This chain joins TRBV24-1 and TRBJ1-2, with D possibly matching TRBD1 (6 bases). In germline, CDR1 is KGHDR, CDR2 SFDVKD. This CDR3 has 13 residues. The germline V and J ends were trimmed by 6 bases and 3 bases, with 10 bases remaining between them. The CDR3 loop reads CATSPGGHYGYTF. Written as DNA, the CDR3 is TGTGCCACCAGTCCGGGGGGGCACTATGGCTACACCTTC.

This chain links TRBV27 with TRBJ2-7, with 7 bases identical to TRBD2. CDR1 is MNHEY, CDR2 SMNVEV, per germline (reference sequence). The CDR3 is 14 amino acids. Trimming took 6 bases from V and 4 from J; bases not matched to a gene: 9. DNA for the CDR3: TGTGCCAGCAGAGGACTAGGTGGCGGATACGAGCAGTACGTC. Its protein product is CASRGLGGGYEQYV.

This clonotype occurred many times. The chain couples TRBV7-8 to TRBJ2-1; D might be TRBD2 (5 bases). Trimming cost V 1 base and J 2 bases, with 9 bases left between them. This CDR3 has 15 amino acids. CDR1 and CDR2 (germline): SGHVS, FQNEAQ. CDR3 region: CASSLELVTYNEQFF. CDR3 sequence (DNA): TGTGCCAGCAGCTTAGAACTAGTCACCTACAATGAGCAGTTCTTC.

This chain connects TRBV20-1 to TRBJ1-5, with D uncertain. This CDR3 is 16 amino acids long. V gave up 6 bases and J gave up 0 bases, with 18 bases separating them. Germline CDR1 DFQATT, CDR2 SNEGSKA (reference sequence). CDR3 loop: CSANLVRVDSNQPQHF. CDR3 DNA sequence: TGCAGTGCAAATTTGGTAAGGGTAGATAGCAATCAGCCCCAGCATTTT.

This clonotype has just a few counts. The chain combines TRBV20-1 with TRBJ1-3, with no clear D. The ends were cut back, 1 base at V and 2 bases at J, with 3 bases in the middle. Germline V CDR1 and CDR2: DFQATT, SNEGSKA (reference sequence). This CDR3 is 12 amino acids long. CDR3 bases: TGCAGTGCTAGAGTCCCTGGAAACACCATATATTTT. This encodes CSARVPGNTIYF.

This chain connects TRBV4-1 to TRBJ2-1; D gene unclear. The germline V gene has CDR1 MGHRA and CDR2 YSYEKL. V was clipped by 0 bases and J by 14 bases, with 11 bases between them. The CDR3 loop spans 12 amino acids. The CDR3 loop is CASSQDQIIEFF. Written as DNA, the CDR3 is TGCGCCAGCAGCCAAGATCAGATTATCGAGTTCTTC.